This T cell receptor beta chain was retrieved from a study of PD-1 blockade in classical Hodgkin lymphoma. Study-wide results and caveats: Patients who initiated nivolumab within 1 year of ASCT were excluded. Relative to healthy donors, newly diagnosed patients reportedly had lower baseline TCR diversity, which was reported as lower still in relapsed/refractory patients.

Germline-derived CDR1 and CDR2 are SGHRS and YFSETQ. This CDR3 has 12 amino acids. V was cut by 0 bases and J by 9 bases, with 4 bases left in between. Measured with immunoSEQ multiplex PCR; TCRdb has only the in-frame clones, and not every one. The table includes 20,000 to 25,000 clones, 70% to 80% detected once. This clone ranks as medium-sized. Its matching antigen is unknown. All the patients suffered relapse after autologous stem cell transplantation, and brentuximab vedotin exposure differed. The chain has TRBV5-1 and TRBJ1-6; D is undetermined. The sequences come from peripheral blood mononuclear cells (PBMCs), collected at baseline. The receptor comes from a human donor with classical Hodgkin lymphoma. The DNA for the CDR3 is TGCGCCAGCAGCTTGGGGAGTTCACCCCTCCACTTT. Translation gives CASSLGSSPLHF.